The 23 T cell receptor beta chains listed next were all sequenced from one sample in a study of cytomegalovirus exposure and HLA in healthy donors. 13 Jbeta primers and 60 Vbeta primers were used for the PCR. Clones were sequenced by immunoSEQ multiplex PCR, and TCRdb holds only the in-frame ones, with some missing. Among some 180,000 clones listed, about 78% were seen once. The source material was PBMCs. Receptor source: a woman in her twenties or thirties in good health and CMV-seronegative.

Concerning this clone: This CDR3 is also generated by other DNA sequences in the sample. V and J are TRBV5-1 and TRBJ1-1; the match to TRBD1 covers 8 bases. With 4 bases clipped from V and 1 base from J, the junction kept 3 bases outside the gene matches. The CDR3 is made up of 14 amino acids. Germline CDR1 reads SGHRS; CDR2 reads YFSETQ. The CDR3 nucleotides read TGCGCCAGCAGCCTGGACAGGGCGAACACTGAAGCTTTCTTT. This translates into CASSLDRANTEAFF.

The rearrangement links TRBV15 to TRBJ2-2, with 8 bases fitting TRBD2. The CDR3 runs 16 residues. The trim removed 3 bases at V and 5 bases at J, leaving 8 bases unmatched. The germline gives CDR1 LNHNV, CDR2 YYDKDF (reference sequence). DNA for the CDR3: TGTGCCACCAGCAGGTTGACTAGCGCATCAACCGGGGAGCTGTTTTTT. Its protein product is CATSRLTSASTGELFF.

The chain uses TRBV4-1 and TRBJ1-2, with a tentative D call TRBD1 (5 bases). Germline V gives CDR1 MGHRA, CDR2 YSYEKL. This CDR3 has 14 residues. V dropped 1 base and J dropped 4 bases, with 10 bases sitting between them. CDR3 in amino acids: CASSQAGGVYGYTF. CDR3 bases: TGCGCCAGCAGCCAAGCGGGGGGTGTCTATGGCTACACCTTC.

A word on this clone: The conserved phenylalanine or tryptophan is not found at the CDR3 terminus, so this likely reflects a read error. This chain connects TRBV30 to TRBJ2-7, with 10 bases matching TRBD1. V lost 1 base to trimming and J lost 1 base; unmatched junction nucleotides: 7. The CDR3 runs to 16 residues. From germline, CDR1 is GTSNPN and CDR2 SVGIG (reference sequence). CDR3 amino acids: CAWSGDRGIVSYEQYC. The CDR3 nucleotides read TGTGCCTGGAGTGGGGACAGGGGAATCGTTTCCTACGAGCAGTACTGC.

V gene TRBV30 combines with J gene TRBJ2-1; 7 bases map to TRBD2. V lost 8 bases, J lost 0 bases, and 7 bases stayed unmatched. This CDR3 is built from 14 residues. Germline CDR1 reads GTSNPN; CDR2 reads SVGIG (reference sequence). CDR3 bases: TGTGCCGGCCGGCGGGGGAGCTCCTACAATGAGCAGTTCTTC. Its protein product is CAGRRGSSYNEQFF.

The chain has TRBV9 and TRBJ2-7; D not certain. Germline V gene lookup returns CDR1 SGDLS and CDR2 YYNGEE. The CDR3 loop spans 14 amino acids. V was cut by 0 bases and J by 0 bases, with 7 bases left in between. This CDR3 is CASSVAPSSYEQYF. As DNA, the CDR3 is TGTGCCAGCAGCGTAGCTCCTAGCTCCTACGAGCAGTACTTC. The variable domain in full, with the rest retrieved from reference TRBV9 and TRBJ2-7, is DSGVTQTPKHLITATGQRVTLRCSPRSGDLSVYWYQQSLDQGLQFLIQYYNGEERAKGNILERFSAQQFPDLHSELNLSSLELGDSALYFCASSVAPSSYEQYFGPGTRLTVT.

CDR3 nucleotides: TGTGCCAGCAGCCAAAGCTCCGAGGTTGGCTACACCTTC. It translates to CASSQSSEVGYTF. The gene calls are TRBV14 and TRBJ1-2; D ambiguous. The CDR3 has 13 amino acids. In germline, CDR1 is SGHDN, CDR2 FVKESK. Trimming stripped 2 bases from V and 7 bases from J, with 11 bases between.

V gene TRBV27 combines with J gene TRBJ2-5; 8 bases map to TRBD2. This CDR3 comprises 15 residues. Trimming cost V 4 bases and J 1 base; bases outside gene matches: 5. CDR1 and CDR2 from the germline V gene are MNHEY and SMNVEV (reference sequence). As DNA, the CDR3 is TGTGCCAGCAGTTCTCTCCGGGGGGGCCAAGAGACCCAGTACTTC. Translation: CASSSLRGGQETQYF.

The V and J genes are TRBV5-8 and TRBJ2-3, with D perhaps TRBD1 (7 bases). V was clipped by 3 bases and J by 0 bases, with 17 bases between them. This CDR3 spans 17 amino acids. Germline V CDR1 and CDR2: SGHTS, YDEGEE. This CDR3 reads CASSSGGHTTSTDTQYF. The CDR3 coding sequence is TGTGCCAGCAGCTCAGGGGGGCATACCACTAGCACAGATACGCAGTATTTT.

This clone occurred a few times. This rearrangement joins TRBV6-5 to TRBJ2-1; 10 bases match TRBD2. The CDR3 length is 15 residues. The V gene end was trimmed by 6 bases and the J gene end by 4 bases; junction bases not matched to a gene: 6. Germline CDR1 reads MNHEY; CDR2 reads SVGAGI. CDR3 sequence reads: CASSFGLAVYNEQFF. In DNA, the CDR3 is TGTGCCAGCAGCTTTGGACTAGCGGTTTACAATGAGCAGTTCTTC.

In nucleotides, the CDR3 is TGTGCCAGCAGCAACCCTCTCAGGTCCGAGCAGTACTTC. Translating it yields CASSNPLRSEQYF. The rearrangement links TRBV7-9 to TRBJ2-7; no clear D gene. Germline-derived CDR1 and CDR2 are SEHNR and FQNEAQ (reference sequence). Trimming took 5 bases from V and 6 from J, leaving 14 bases between them. The length of the CDR3 is 13 residues.

V usage is TRBV6-1 and J usage is TRBJ1-1, with D possibly TRBD1 on 6 matching bases. V gave up 3 bases and J gave up 5 bases, with 13 bases separating them. The length of the CDR3 is 14 residues. The germline gives CDR1 MNHNS, CDR2 SASEGT. The chain's CDR3 is CASSDLNRVTEAFF. The CDR3, as DNA: TGTGCCAGCAGTGATCTTAACAGGGTAACTGAAGCTTTCTTT.

CDR3 sequence (DNA): TGTGCCAGCAGTTACTCGACACTAGCGGGGAACTACGAGCAGTACTTC. This sequence encodes CASSYSTLAGNYEQYF. The gene calls are TRBV6-5 and TRBJ2-7; 10 bases line up with TRBD2. Germline loops: CDR1 MNHEY, CDR2 SVGAGI. V was clipped by 0 bases and J by 3 bases; unmatched bases: 5. The CDR3 is 16 amino acids.

The chain combines TRBV5-1 with TRBJ1-1; D gene ambiguous. The germline V gene has CDR1 SGHRS and CDR2 YFSETQ. Trimming took off 2 bases at V and 0 bases at J, with 8 bases between the two ends. The CDR3 is 14 amino acids. CDR3 nucleotide sequence: TGCGCCAGCAGCTTCTCCAGAATGAACACTGAAGCTTTCTTT. Its translation is CASSFSRMNTEAFF.

CDR3 DNA sequence: TGCGCCAGCAGCCGGGGATTGGGACAGGTATATACTAACACTGAAGCTTTCTTT. Translating gives CASSRGLGQVYTNTEAFF. The chain combines TRBV5-1 with TRBJ1-1; TRBD1 matches 8 bases. This CDR3 is built from 18 residues. Looked up from germline, CDR1 is SGHRS and CDR2 is YFSETQ. V trimming: 4 bases; J trimming: 2 bases; junction bases outside the gene matches: 16.

The CDR3 loop is CASRLRQGHEQYF. The DNA of the CDR3 is TGTGCCAGCAGACTTCGACAGGGCCACGAGCAGTACTTC. V gene TRBV27 combines with J gene TRBJ2-7; 7 bases line up with TRBD1. CDR3 length: 13 amino acids. Trimming took 6 bases from V and 5 from J; bases not matched to a gene: 7. Germline CDR1 MNHEY, CDR2 SMNVEV (reference sequence).

The rearrangement joins TRBV29-1 to TRBJ1-4, with 7 bases aligning to TRBD1. Germline loops: CDR1 SQVTM, CDR2 ANQGSEA. This CDR3 comprises 12 residues. Unmatched junction bases numbered 4, after V lost 5 bases and J lost 7 bases. The CDR3 sequence is CSVFGTAEKLFF. The CDR3 DNA follows: TGCAGCGTTTTTGGGACAGCTGAAAAACTGTTTTTT.

The DNA of the CDR3 is TGTGCCATCGCAAGCGGGGGGGCCGGAGAGACCCAGTACTTC. Protein: CAIASGGAGETQYF. The J gene is TRBJ2-5, the V gene TRBV10-3; the match to TRBD2 covers 10 bases. Germline V lookup: CDR1 ENHRY, CDR2 SYGVKD. Unmatched junction bases numbered 7, after V lost 8 bases and J lost 4 bases. The CDR3 runs 14 residues.

Concerning this clone itself: One end of the junction fails to match germline, which may point to a read error. The DNA of the CDR3 is TGTGCCAGTAGTGCCGGGGGGGGCAGGAGCGGGACTGAAGCTTTCTTT. Translation: CASSAGGGRSGTEAFF. The chain links TRBV2 to TRBJ1-1; D perhaps matches TRBD1 (6 bases). The V gene's germline CDR1 is SNHLY and CDR2 FYNNEI. The CDR3 consists of 16 residues.

The rearrangement joins TRBV4-2 to TRBJ2-7, with D possibly being TRBD2 (6 bases). Looked up from germline, CDR1 is LGHNA and CDR2 is YNFKEQ. Trimming removed 1 base from V and 3 bases from J, with 13 bases in between. The CDR3 runs 15 residues. The CDR3 region is CASSQGAGRYYEQYF. Written as DNA, the CDR3 is TGTGCCAGCAGCCAAGGCGCCGGGAGATACTACGAGCAGTACTTC.

Only a few counts were recorded for this clone. The CDR3 bases are TGTGCCAGCAGCTTACAAGGGGGCCAAGAGACCCAGTACTTC. This sequence encodes CASSLQGGQETQYF. V gene TRBV11-1 combines with J gene TRBJ2-5, with TRBD1 as a possible D gene (6 bases). CDR1 is SGHAT and CDR2 is FQDESV in the germline V gene (reference sequence). The CDR3 loop spans 14 amino acids. Trimming stripped 2 bases from V and 1 base from J, with 8 bases between.

This rearrangement joins TRBV19 to TRBJ2-3; 12 bases agree with TRBD2. Germline trimming cut 4 bases from V and 6 bases from J; bases unmatched to any gene: 8. Germline V gene lookup returns CDR1 LNHDA and CDR2 SQIVND (reference sequence). The CDR3 runs to 16 residues. In DNA form, the CDR3 reads TGTGCCAGTAGTACCGAACTAGCGGGGGGAGGGGATACGCAGTATTTT. As protein: CASSTELAGGGDTQYF.

In its sample, this clone was seen once. The chain employs TRBV2 and TRBJ2-1, with D possibly matching TRBD1 (6 bases). This CDR3 is built from 11 residues. V lost 11 bases and J 9 bases, leaving 14 bases between the germline ends. Looked up from germline, CDR1 is SNHLY and CDR2 is FYNNEI. Written as DNA, the CDR3 is TGTGCCCTACGTGGGGGCGGTGAGCAGTTCTTC. Its translation is CALRGGGEQFF.